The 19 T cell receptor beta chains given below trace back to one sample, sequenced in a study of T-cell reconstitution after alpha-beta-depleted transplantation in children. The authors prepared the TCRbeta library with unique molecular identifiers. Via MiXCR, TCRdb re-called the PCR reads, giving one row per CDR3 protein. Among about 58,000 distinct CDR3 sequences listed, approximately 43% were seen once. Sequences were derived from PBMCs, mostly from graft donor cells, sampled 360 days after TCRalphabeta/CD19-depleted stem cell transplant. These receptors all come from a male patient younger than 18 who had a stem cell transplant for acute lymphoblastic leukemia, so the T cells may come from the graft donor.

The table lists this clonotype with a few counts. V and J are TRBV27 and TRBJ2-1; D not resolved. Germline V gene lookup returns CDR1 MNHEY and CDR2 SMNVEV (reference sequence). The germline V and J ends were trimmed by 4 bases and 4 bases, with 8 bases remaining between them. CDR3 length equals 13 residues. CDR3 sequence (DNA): TGTGCCAGCAGTTGGAGCATTTACAATGAGCAGTTCTTC. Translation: CASSWSIYNEQFF.

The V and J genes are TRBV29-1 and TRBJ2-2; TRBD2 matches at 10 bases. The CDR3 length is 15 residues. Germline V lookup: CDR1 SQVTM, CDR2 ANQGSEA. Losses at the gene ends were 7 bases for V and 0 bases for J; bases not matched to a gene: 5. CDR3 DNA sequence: TGCAGCGGACTAGCGGGTGACGCGAACACCGGGGAGCTGTTTTTT. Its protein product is CSGLAGDANTGELFF.

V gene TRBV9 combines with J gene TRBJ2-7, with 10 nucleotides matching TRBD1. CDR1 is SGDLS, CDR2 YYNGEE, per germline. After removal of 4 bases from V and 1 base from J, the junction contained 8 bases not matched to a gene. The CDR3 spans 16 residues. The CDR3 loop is CASSPFGTGVSYEQYF. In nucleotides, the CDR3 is TGTGCCAGCAGCCCCTTCGGGACAGGGGTTTCCTACGAGCAGTACTTC.

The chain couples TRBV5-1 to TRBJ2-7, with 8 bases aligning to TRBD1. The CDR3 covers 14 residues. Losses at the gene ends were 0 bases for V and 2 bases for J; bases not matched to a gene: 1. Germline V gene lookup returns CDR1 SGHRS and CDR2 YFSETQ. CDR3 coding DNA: TGCGCCAGCAGCTTGGACAGGGGGACCTACGAGCAGTACTTC. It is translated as CASSLDRGTYEQYF.

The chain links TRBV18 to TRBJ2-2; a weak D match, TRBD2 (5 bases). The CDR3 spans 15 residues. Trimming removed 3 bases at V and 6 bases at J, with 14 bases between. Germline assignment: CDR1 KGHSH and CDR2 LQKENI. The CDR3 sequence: CASSPTPGSAGELFF. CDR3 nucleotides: TGTGCCAGCTCACCCACACCGGGTAGCGCCGGGGAGCTGTTTTTT. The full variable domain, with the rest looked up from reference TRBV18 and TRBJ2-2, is NAGVMQNPRHLVRRRGQEARLRCSPMKGHSHVYWYRQLPEEGLKFMVYLQKENIIDESGMPKERFSAEFPKEGPSILRIQQVVRGDSAAYFCASSPTPGSAGELFFGEGSRLTVL.

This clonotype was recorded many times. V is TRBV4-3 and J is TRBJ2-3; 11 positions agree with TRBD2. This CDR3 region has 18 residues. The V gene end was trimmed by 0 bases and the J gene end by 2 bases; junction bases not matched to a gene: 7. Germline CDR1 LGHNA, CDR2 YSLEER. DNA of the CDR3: TGCGCCAGCAGCCAAGAGCCAACTAGCGGGGGTTCCACAGATACGCAGTATTTT. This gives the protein CASSQEPTSGGSTDTQYF.

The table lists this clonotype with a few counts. The CDR3 region has the DNA TGTGCCAGCAGTGACGGGCTAGCGGGAGATAATGAGCAGTTCTTC. It specifies CASSDGLAGDNEQFF. This rearrangement joins TRBV6-4 to TRBJ2-1, with 10 bases lining up with TRBD2. The V and J ends lost 2 bases and 7 bases, in that order; junction bases with no gene match: 5. Per germline, CDR1 MRHNA and CDR2 SNTAGT. The CDR3 extends over 15 amino acids.

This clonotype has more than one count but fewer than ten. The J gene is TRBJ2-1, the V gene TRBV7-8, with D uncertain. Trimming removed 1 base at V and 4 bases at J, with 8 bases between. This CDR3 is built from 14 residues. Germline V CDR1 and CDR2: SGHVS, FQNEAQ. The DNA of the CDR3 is TGTGCCAGCAGCTTAGAGGCTGGATACAATGAGCAGTTCTTC. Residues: CASSLEAGYNEQFF. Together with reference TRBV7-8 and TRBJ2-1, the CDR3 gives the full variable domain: GAGVSQSPRYKVAKRGQDVALRCDPISGHVSLFWYQQALGQGPEFLTYFQNEAQLDKSGLPSDRFFAERPEGSVSTLKIQRTQQEDSAVYLCASSLEAGYNEQFFGPGTRLTVL.

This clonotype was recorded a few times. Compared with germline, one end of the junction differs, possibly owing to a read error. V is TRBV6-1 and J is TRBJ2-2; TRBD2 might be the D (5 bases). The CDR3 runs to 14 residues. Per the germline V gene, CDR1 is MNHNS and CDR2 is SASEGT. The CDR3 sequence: CASREASGSGELFF. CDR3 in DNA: TGTGCCAGCAGGGAAGCAAGTGGGAGCGGGGAGCTGTTTTTT.

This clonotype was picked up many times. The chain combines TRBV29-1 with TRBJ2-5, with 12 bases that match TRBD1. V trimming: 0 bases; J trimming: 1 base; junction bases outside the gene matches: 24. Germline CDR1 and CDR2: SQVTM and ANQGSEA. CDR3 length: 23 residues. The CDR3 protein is CSVEDLLRDRGRGAGSPQETQYF. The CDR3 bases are TGCAGCGTTGAAGACCTATTGAGGGACAGGGGGCGCGGGGCGGGATCCCCCCAAGAGACCCAGTACTTC.

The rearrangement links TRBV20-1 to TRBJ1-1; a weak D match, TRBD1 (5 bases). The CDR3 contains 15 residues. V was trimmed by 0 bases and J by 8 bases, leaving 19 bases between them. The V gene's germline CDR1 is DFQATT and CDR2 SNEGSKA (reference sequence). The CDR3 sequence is CSARDDGLGTAEAFF. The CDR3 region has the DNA TGCAGTGCTAGAGATGATGGATTGGGGACTGCCGAAGCTTTCTTT.

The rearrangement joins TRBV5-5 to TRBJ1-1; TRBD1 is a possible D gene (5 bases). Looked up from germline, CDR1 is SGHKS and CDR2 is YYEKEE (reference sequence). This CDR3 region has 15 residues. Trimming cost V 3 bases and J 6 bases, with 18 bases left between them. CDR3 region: CASSSQQVQGAEAFF. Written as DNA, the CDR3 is TGTGCCAGCAGCTCACAACAGGTTCAAGGGGCTGAAGCTTTCTTT.

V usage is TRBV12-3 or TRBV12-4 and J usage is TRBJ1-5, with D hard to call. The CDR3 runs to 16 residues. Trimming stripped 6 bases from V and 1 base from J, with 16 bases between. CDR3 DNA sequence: TGTGCCAGCAGGGACGGACGTAAAGGGAGCAATCAGCCCCAGCATTTT. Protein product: CASRDGRKGSNQPQHF.

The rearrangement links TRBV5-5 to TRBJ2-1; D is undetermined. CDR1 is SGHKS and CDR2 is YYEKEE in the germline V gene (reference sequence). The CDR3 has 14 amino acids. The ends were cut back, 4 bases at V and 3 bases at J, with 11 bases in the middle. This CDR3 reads CASSLDGYYNEQFF. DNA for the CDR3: TGTGCCAGCAGCCTTGACGGATACTACAATGAGCAGTTCTTC.

In nucleotides, the CDR3 is TGTGCCAGCAGCAAACTAGGCACTGAAGCTTTCTTT. Protein product: CASSKLGTEAFF. V and J are TRBV11-3 and TRBJ1-1; D unresolved. Germline loops: CDR1 SGHNT, CDR2 YENEEA. V was cut by 5 bases and J by 4 bases, with 8 bases left in between. CDR3 size: 12 residues.

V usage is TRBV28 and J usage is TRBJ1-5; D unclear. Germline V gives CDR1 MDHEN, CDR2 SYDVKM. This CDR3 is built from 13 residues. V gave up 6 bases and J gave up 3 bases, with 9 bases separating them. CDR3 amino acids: CASSPRDNQPQHF. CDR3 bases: TGTGCCAGCAGCCCCCGGGACAATCAGCCCCAGCATTTT.

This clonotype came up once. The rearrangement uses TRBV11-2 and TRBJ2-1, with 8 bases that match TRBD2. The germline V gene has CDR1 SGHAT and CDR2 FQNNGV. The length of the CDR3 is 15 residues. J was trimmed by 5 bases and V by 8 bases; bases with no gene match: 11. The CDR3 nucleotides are TGTGCCAGCGGAGAAAGCGGGAGTTGGGACAATGAGCAGTTCTTC. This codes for CASGESGSWDNEQFF.

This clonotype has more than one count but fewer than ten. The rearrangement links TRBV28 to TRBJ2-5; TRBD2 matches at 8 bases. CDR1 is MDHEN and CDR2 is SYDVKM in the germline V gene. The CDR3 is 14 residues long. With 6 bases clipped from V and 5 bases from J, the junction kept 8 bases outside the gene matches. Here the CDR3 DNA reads TGTGCCAGCAGGGCGCTAGCGGGCGGTGAGACCCAGTACTTC. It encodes CASRALAGGETQYF.

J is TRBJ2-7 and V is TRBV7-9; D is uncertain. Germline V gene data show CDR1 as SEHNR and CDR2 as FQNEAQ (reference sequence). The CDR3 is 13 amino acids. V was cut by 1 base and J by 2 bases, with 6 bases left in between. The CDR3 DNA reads TGTGCCAGCAGCTTAGGTTCCCCCTACGAGCAGTACTTC. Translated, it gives CASSLGSPYEQYF.